These 32 T cell receptor beta chains came from one sample sequenced in a study of shared clonotypes between healthy human individuals. Terminally differentiated effector memory CD45RA+ cells were left out of the naive CD8 fraction, which was CD45RO-negative and positively selected for CCR7. Measured with immunoSEQ multiplex PCR; TCRdb has only the in-frame clones, and not every one. The table shows millions of clones, with about 95% occurring only once. The sample was naive CD8+ T cells sorted from blood. These receptors originate from a man in his late teens or twenties in good health.

A remark on this clone: Distinct nucleotide sequences in the sample also encode this CDR3. The V and J genes are TRBV9 and TRBJ2-3; 7 bases are shared with TRBD2. This CDR3 comprises 13 residues. Germline values: CDR1 SGDLS, CDR2 YYNGEE. V shed 6 bases and J 0 bases; nucleotides not matched to a gene: 1. The CDR3 region is CASTSGSTDTQYF. CDR3 bases: TGTGCCAGCACTAGCGGTAGCACAGATACGCAGTATTTT.

V usage is TRBV6-6 and J usage is TRBJ2-5, with D hard to call. Germline CDR1 and CDR2: MNHNY and SVGAGI (reference sequence). This CDR3 has 13 residues. V was shortened by 4 bases and J by 2 bases, with 8 bases between the two germline ends. CDR3 region: CASSWIRQETQYF. In DNA form, the CDR3 reads TGTGCCAGCAGTTGGATACGGCAAGAGACCCAGTACTTC.

The rearrangement joins TRBV2 to TRBJ1-3, with a possible D match to TRBD1 (5 bases). With 6 bases removed from V and 0 bases from J, the gap between germline ends came to 18 bases. This CDR3 is 17 amino acids long. Germline CDR1 and CDR2: SNHLY and FYNNEI. In DNA, the CDR3 is TGTGCCAGCAGACTATCCCCGGCGGGGCTCTCTGGAAACACCATATATTTT. Translating gives CASRLSPAGLSGNTIYF.

The genes are TRBV6-1 and TRBJ1-1; 7 bases fit TRBD1. The CDR3 runs 20 residues. Trimming took 3 bases from V and 3 from J; bases not matched to a gene: 22. The germline gives CDR1 MNHNS, CDR2 SASEGT. The CDR3 spells CASSDPVLFFQTGLYTEAFF. DNA for the CDR3: TGTGCCAGCAGTGACCCCGTTTTATTCTTCCAGACAGGGTTATACACTGAAGCTTTCTTT.

The chain combines TRBV6-5 with TRBJ1-2; 8 bases map to TRBD1. The CDR3 is made up of 13 amino acids. Germline assignment: CDR1 MNHEY and CDR2 SVGAGI. With V trimmed by 6 bases and J by 4 bases, 4 bases remained unmatched. The CDR3 coding sequence is TGTGCCAGCAGCCGACAGGGGCCCTATGGCTACACCTTC. Its protein product is CASSRQGPYGYTF.

This clone was counted a few times. Other DNA variants within this sample encode the same CDR3. This sequence joins TRBV29-1 and TRBJ1-1; TRBD1 agrees at 8 bases. Germline CDR1 reads SQVTM; CDR2 reads ANQGSEA. The CDR3 covers 15 residues. V shed 0 bases, J shed 0 bases, and the junction held 3 bases outside the gene matches. CDR3 nucleotides: TGCAGCGTTGAAGATAGGACAGGGATGAACACTGAAGCTTTCTTT. It yields the protein CSVEDRTGMNTEAFF.

The chain links TRBV7-2 to TRBJ2-3; tentative D call: TRBD2 (6 bases). Germline V gene data show CDR1 as SGHTA and CDR2 as FQGNSA. The CDR3 is 15 residues long. V gave up 5 bases and J gave up 1 base, with 13 bases separating them. This CDR3 reads CASSPSVAGTDTQYF. In nucleotides, the CDR3 is TGTGCCAGCAGCCCCTCAGTAGCGGGCACAGATACGCAGTATTTT.

The chain is built from TRBV7-9 and TRBJ1-1; a possible D gene is TRBD1 (5 bases). This CDR3 contains 16 residues. V lost 5 bases and J lost 0, with 16 bases in between. The germline V gene encodes CDR1 SEHNR and CDR2 FQNEAQ (reference sequence). CDR3 region: CASSPIRDDMNTEAFF. DNA for the CDR3: TGTGCCAGCAGCCCGATAAGGGACGACATGAACACTGAAGCTTTCTTT.

On this clone: This sample includes further DNA sequences coding for the same CDR3. The J gene is TRBJ1-1, the V gene TRBV30, with D unclear. Trimming cost V 0 bases and J 2 bases, with 7 bases left between them. Germline CDR1 reads GTSNPN; CDR2 reads SVGIG (reference sequence). The CDR3 is 13 residues long. The CDR3 DNA is TGTGCCTGGAGTGTACTTGGTAACACTGAAGCTTTCTTT. It is translated as CAWSVLGNTEAFF.

A single count supports this clone. The chain joins TRBV2 to TRBJ1-5; weak D call: TRBD1 (5 bases). This CDR3 contains 15 residues. The V gene's germline CDR1 is SNHLY and CDR2 FYNNEI. Deletions cut 1 base from V and 1 base from J, with 8 bases between. The CDR3, as DNA: TGTGCCAGCAGTGAAGAAGGGGAGAGCAATCAGCCCCAGCATTTT. Its protein is CASSEEGESNQPQHF.

The gene calls are TRBV4-2 and TRBJ1-2, with 7 nucleotides matching TRBD1. J lost 6 bases, V lost 1 base, and 8 bases had no gene match. The germline V gene has CDR1 LGHNA and CDR2 YNFKEQ. The CDR3 contains 15 residues. The CDR3 DNA sequence: TGTGCCAGCAGCCAAGTCCTGCAAGGGGGCAATGGCTACACCTTC. Protein product: CASSQVLQGGNGYTF.

CDR3 sequence: CASSAGHYYEQYF. The CDR3 bases are TGTGCCAGCAGCGCAGGACATTACTACGAGCAGTACTTC. This rearrangement joins TRBV14 to TRBJ2-7; tentative D call: TRBD1 (5 bases). V was pared by 5 bases and J by 3 bases, with 11 bases between. The CDR3 extends over 13 amino acids. CDR1 is SGHDN, CDR2 FVKESK, per germline. The variable domain in full, completed from reference TRBV14 and TRBJ2-7, reads EAGVTQFPSHSVIEKGQTVTLRCDPISGHDNLYWYRRVMGKEIKFLLHFVKESKQDESGMPNNRFLAERTGGTYSTLKVQPAELEDSGVYFCASSAGHYYEQYFGPGTRLTVT.

This clone has just a few counts. Other nucleotide sequences in the sample specify the same CDR3. The chain employs TRBV4-1 and TRBJ2-7, with TRBD2 matching 9 bases. The V and J ends lost 3 bases and 2 bases, in that order; junction bases with no gene match: 2. CDR1 and CDR2 from the germline V gene are MGHRA and YSYEKL. The CDR3 covers 14 residues. The CDR3 DNA is TGCGCCAGCAGCCAGCTAGCGGGACCCTACGAGCAGTACTTC. Amino acids: CASSQLAGPYEQYF.

This CDR3 is CASSLGTGINGYTF. The CDR3 DNA follows: TGTGCCAGCAGCTTGGGGACAGGGATTAATGGCTACACCTTC. This rearrangement joins TRBV7-9 to TRBJ1-2; the match to TRBD1 covers 9 bases. Germline V gene data show CDR1 as SEHNR and CDR2 as FQNEAQ (reference sequence). This CDR3 contains 14 residues. V was clipped by 3 bases and J by 6 bases; unmatched bases: 5.

CDR3 coding DNA: TGTGCCAGCAGCACGAAGACAGGGGTCACTGGAAACACCATATATTTT. Protein: CASSTKTGVTGNTIYF. V is TRBV5-6 and J is TRBJ1-3; 8 nucleotides agree with TRBD1. This CDR3 has 16 amino acids. V shed 4 bases and J 2 bases; nucleotides not matched to a gene: 8. In germline, CDR1 is SGHDT, CDR2 YYEEEE.

The rearrangement links TRBV14 to TRBJ1-2, with TRBD1 identical over 8 bases. Germline V CDR1 and CDR2: SGHDN, FVKESK. V lost 4 bases, J lost 14 bases, and 12 bases stayed unmatched. The CDR3 contains 13 residues. The CDR3: CASSRLFGQGGTF. The CDR3 bases are TGTGCCAGCAGCCGACTATTTGGACAGGGAGGAACCTTC.

On this clone itself: Other DNA sequences within the sample encode an identical CDR3. This chain links TRBV7-9 with TRBJ2-7; TRBD2 matches at 11 bases. This CDR3 has 14 residues. The V and J ends lost 3 bases and 3 bases, in that order; junction bases with no gene match: 1. Germline CDR1 reads SEHNR; CDR2 reads FQNEAQ (reference sequence). The CDR3 reads CASSFGTSGYEQYF. CDR3 nucleotide sequence: TGTGCCAGCAGCTTCGGGACTAGCGGCTACGAGCAGTACTTC.

This chain links TRBV27 with TRBJ1-4, with 10 bases identical to TRBD1. Trimming removed 8 bases from V and 6 bases from J; junction bases left unmatched: 3. CDR1 MNHEY and CDR2 SMNVEV come from the germline V gene (reference sequence). The CDR3 has 13 residues. DNA for the CDR3: TGTGCCAGCGCCGGGACAGGGGATGAAAAACTGTTTTTT. Protein: CASAGTGDEKLFF.

This rearrangement joins TRBV2 to TRBJ2-1, with 8 bases that match TRBD1. Germline CDR1 is SNHLY and CDR2 is FYNNEI. Germline trimming cut 7 bases from V and 5 bases from J; bases unmatched to any gene: 7. CDR3 size: 14 residues. For the CDR3, the DNA is TGTGCCAGCAAGTTGACAGGGGATAACAATGAGCAGTTCTTC. This translates into CASKLTGDNNEQFF.

This chain uses TRBV13 with TRBJ1-2; 7 bases fit TRBD1. This CDR3 contains 15 residues. The V and J ends lost 4 bases and 4 bases, in that order; junction bases with no gene match: 9. Germline V lookup: CDR1 PRHDT, CDR2 FYEKMQ (reference sequence). The CDR3 reads CASSSSQTGVYGYTF. In DNA, the CDR3 is TGTGCCAGCAGCTCCTCCCAAACAGGGGTCTATGGCTACACCTTC.

The gene calls are TRBV9 and TRBJ2-1, with 8 bases lining up with TRBD1. Looked up from germline, CDR1 is SGDLS and CDR2 is YYNGEE. This CDR3 is built from 15 residues. V shed 4 bases, J shed 7 bases, and the junction held 10 bases outside the gene matches. This chain's CDR3 is CASSLGQGARNEQFF. The CDR3 coding sequence is TGTGCCAGCAGCTTGGGGCAGGGGGCGCGGAATGAGCAGTTCTTC.

The V and J genes are TRBV6-5 and TRBJ1-5; no clear D gene. Germline-derived CDR1 and CDR2 are MNHEY and SVGAGI. V lost 5 bases and J 9 bases, leaving 17 bases between the germline ends. There are 14 residues in the CDR3. The CDR3 nucleotides read TGTGCCAGCAGTCAACGGGCCCCCGATCCGCCCCAGCATTTT. This codes for CASSQRAPDPPQHF.

The chain carries TRBV23-1 and TRBJ2-1, with 9 positions matching TRBD1. TRBV23-1 carries the ORF label, with uncertain function. The V segment lost 6 bases and the J segment 2 bases; nucleotides outside the gene matches: 17. The CDR3 spans 19 residues. The CDR3 spells CASRVGTGGAWFPYNEQFF. The CDR3 region has the DNA TGCGCCAGCAGGGTAGGCACAGGGGGCGCCTGGTTCCCCTACAATGAGCAGTTCTTC.

The gene calls are TRBV11-2 and TRBJ2-3, with D uncertain. The V gene's germline CDR1 is SGHAT and CDR2 FQNNGV. Trimming shortened V by 6 bases and J by 4 bases, and 11 bases separated the two germline ends. The CDR3 loop spans 13 amino acids. The CDR3 loop is CASSAPVADTQYF. The CDR3 coding sequence is TGTGCCAGCAGTGCCCCCGTGGCAGATACGCAGTATTTT.

The rearrangement links TRBV7-9 to TRBJ1-2, with 12 bases aligning to TRBD1. The germline V gene has CDR1 SEHNR and CDR2 FQNEAQ (reference sequence). This CDR3 is 18 amino acids long. V gave up 4 bases and J gave up 4 bases; unmatched junction bases: 13. The CDR3 DNA follows: TGTGCCAGCAGCTCCCCTGAAGGGACAGGGGGCTCAAGCTATGGCTACACCTTC. It specifies CASSSPEGTGGSSYGYTF.

The chain recombines TRBV5-6 with TRBJ1-2; D call uncertain. Germline values: CDR1 SGHDT, CDR2 YYEEEE. The germline V and J ends were trimmed by 6 bases and 8 bases, with 14 bases remaining between them. The length of the CDR3 is 12 residues. In nucleotides, the CDR3 is TGTGCCAGCACCTCATATCAGGCCGGCTACACCTTC. This sequence encodes CASTSYQAGYTF.

To note about this clone: The sample holds other DNA sequences that translate to the same CDR3. The chain uses TRBV13 and TRBJ2-2; D is ambiguous. The CDR3 contains 13 residues. The germline V and J ends were trimmed by 4 bases and 3 bases, with 6 bases remaining between them. CDR1 and CDR2 from the germline V gene are PRHDT and FYEKMQ (reference sequence). CDR3 region: CASSSTDTGELFF. For the CDR3, the DNA is TGTGCCAGCAGCTCGACCGACACCGGGGAGCTGTTTTTT.

The gene calls are TRBV28 and TRBJ1-1; D possibly corresponds to TRBD1 (5 bases). Germline V gene lookup returns CDR1 MDHEN and CDR2 SYDVKM. CDR3 size: 12 residues. The V end was cut by 7 bases, the J end by 4 bases, with 10 bases between. The CDR3 nucleotides read TGTGCCAGCAAAGACGGGGGCACTGAAGCTTTCTTT. It specifies CASKDGGTEAFF.

Concerning this clone: Other nucleotide sequences in the sample specify the same CDR3. CDR3 sequence (DNA): TGTGCCAGCAGTTACAGCCTGAACACCGGGGAGCTGTTTTTT. This codes for CASSYSLNTGELFF. The rearrangement uses TRBV6-5 and TRBJ2-2; no definite D call. Germline V gene sequence: CDR1 MNHEY, CDR2 SVGAGI. This CDR3 comprises 14 residues. V was clipped by 2 bases and J by 1 base, with 5 bases between them.

This rearrangement joins TRBV4-1 to TRBJ1-6; D perhaps matches TRBD1 (5 bases). Germline assignment: CDR1 MGHRA and CDR2 YSYEKL. The CDR3 runs to 16 residues. V shed 4 bases and J shed 8 bases, with 18 bases lying between them. CDR3 region: CASSPGTPAGDSPLHF. The CDR3 nucleotides are TGCGCCAGCAGCCCCGGGACGCCCGCGGGGGATTCACCCCTCCACTTT.

V gene TRBV19 combines with J gene TRBJ1-3; TRBD1 matches 7 bases. With 3 bases clipped from V and 2 bases from J, the junction kept 4 bases outside the gene matches. Looked up from germline, CDR1 is LNHDA and CDR2 is SQIVND (reference sequence). The length of the CDR3 is 15 residues. The CDR3 DNA is TGTGCCAGTAGTATCGGGCAGGGGGCTGGAAACACCATATATTTT. Its translation: CASSIGQGAGNTIYF. Full variable domain (outside the CDR3, taken from reference TRBV19 and TRBJ1-3): DGGITQSPKYLFRKEGQNVTLSCEQNLNHDAMYWYRQDPGQGLRLIYYSQIVNDFQKGDIAEGYSVSREKKESFPLTVTSAQKNPTAFYLCASSIGQGAGNTIYFGEGSWLTVV.

On this clone itself: The identical CDR3 is also encoded by other nucleotide sequences in the sample. V gene TRBV27 combines with J gene TRBJ2-7; 10 bases align to TRBD2. The ends lost 6 bases at V and 6 bases at J; junction bases unmatched: 8. Germline V gene sequence: CDR1 MNHEY, CDR2 SMNVEV (reference sequence). CDR3 size: 14 residues. The CDR3 reads CASSLGLAETEQYF. Written as DNA, the CDR3 is TGTGCCAGCAGCCTCGGACTAGCGGAGACCGAGCAGTACTTC.